Below, 18 T cell receptor beta chains from the same sample are listed, as sequenced in a study of cytomegalovirus exposure and HLA in healthy donors. The PCR was carried out with 60 Vbeta primers and 13 Jbeta primers. Sequencing was performed with immunoSEQ multiplex PCR; in TCRdb, only in-frame clones are kept and a portion is missing. The top ten hold 15% to 19% of the sample, which has about 200,000 clones, around 80% seen once. The sequenced sample consisted of PBMCs. The receptors here all came from a man aged 40-49 years in good health and CMV-seronegative.

V and J are TRBV11-2 and TRBJ2-1, with a tentative D call TRBD2 (5 bases). V lost 2 bases and J 0 bases, leaving 11 bases between the germline ends. Germline loops: CDR1 SGHAT, CDR2 FQNNGV. There are 16 residues in the CDR3. CDR3: CASSLLSSGSYNEQFF. The CDR3 DNA reads as TGTGCCAGCAGCTTACTCTCAAGCGGCTCCTACAATGAGCAGTTCTTC.

In this sample, this clone turned up once. This chain connects TRBV18 to TRBJ2-1; possibly TRBD2 for D (7 bases). The germline V gene encodes CDR1 KGHSH and CDR2 LQKENI. V shed 2 bases and J shed 6 bases, with 14 bases lying between them. The CDR3 is 15 residues long. CDR3 bases: TGTGCCAGCTCACCAGGCGGGGGCGCCCTCAATGAGCAGTTCTTC. This translates into CASSPGGGALNEQFF.

The chain recombines TRBV5-1 with TRBJ2-5, with 10 positions matching TRBD1. Germline CDR1 reads SGHRS; CDR2 reads YFSETQ. The V segment lost 3 bases and the J segment 4 bases; nucleotides outside the gene matches: 6. This CDR3 is 15 amino acids long. CDR3 sequence: CASSSGTGVGETQYF. The CDR3 DNA is TGCGCCAGCAGCTCCGGGACAGGGGTGGGAGAGACCCAGTACTTC. Combining the CDR3 with reference TRBV5-1 and TRBJ2-5 gives the whole variable domain KAGVTQTPRYLIKTRGQQVTLSCSPISGHRSVSWYQQTPGQGLQFLFEYFSETQRNKGNFPGRFSGRQFSNSRSEMNVSTLELGDSALYLCASSSGTGVGETQYFGPGTRLLVL.

The chain couples TRBV10-3 to TRBJ1-4; 8 bases map to TRBD1. Trimming at V came to 6 bases and at J to 5 bases, leaving 2 bases not matched to a gene. The V gene's germline CDR1 is ENHRY and CDR2 SYGVKD. The CDR3 loop spans 13 amino acids. DNA of the CDR3: TGTGCCATCAGCAGGGGGCCGAATGAAAAACTGTTTTTT. Protein sequence: CAISRGPNEKLFF.

The rearrangement uses TRBV5-1 and TRBJ1-1; 7 bases line up with TRBD1. The V and J ends lost 2 bases and 1 base, in that order; junction bases with no gene match: 5. The CDR3 loop spans 15 amino acids. Germline loops: CDR1 SGHRS, CDR2 YFSETQ. CDR3 nucleotides: TGCGCCAGCAGCTTCGAGGGGGCGCCGAACACTGAAGCTTTCTTT. This translates into CASSFEGAPNTEAFF.

This clone was counted only a few times. V usage is TRBV27 and J usage is TRBJ2-3; a possible D gene is TRBD2 (6 bases). V lost 7 bases, J lost 7 bases, and 12 bases lay in between. Germline CDR1 and CDR2: MNHEY and SMNVEV (reference sequence). The CDR3 covers 12 residues. CDR3 residues: CASTTGRNTQYF. As DNA, the CDR3 is TGTGCCAGCACCACGGGGAGGAATACGCAGTATTTT.

This rearrangement joins TRBV5-1 to TRBJ2-3; the match to TRBD2 covers 9 bases. This CDR3 region has 17 residues. Looked up from germline, CDR1 is SGHRS and CDR2 is YFSETQ. Unmatched junction bases numbered 9, after V lost 4 bases and J lost 0 bases. CDR3 nucleotides: TGCGCCAGCAGCGGGAGATCTAGCGGGGCCAGCACAGATACGCAGTATTTT. It specifies CASSGRSSGASTDTQYF.

J is TRBJ2-7 and V is TRBV5-6; 9 positions agree with TRBD1. Germline loops: CDR1 SGHDT, CDR2 YYEEEE. The length of the CDR3 is 15 residues. V trimming: 3 bases; J trimming: 5 bases; junction bases outside the gene matches: 9. CDR3 loop: CASSWTGVGGDEQYF. The DNA of the CDR3 is TGTGCCAGCAGCTGGACAGGGGTTGGGGGCGACGAGCAGTACTTC.

This chain joins TRBV27 and TRBJ2-7, with TRBD2 matching 10 bases. CDR3 length: 16 residues. The ends lost 5 bases at V and 1 base at J; junction bases unmatched: 8. Germline assignment: CDR1 MNHEY and CDR2 SMNVEV (reference sequence). The CDR3 DNA reads as TGTGCCAGCAGTCTGAAAGGACTAGCGGCTTCCTACGAGCAGTACTTC. Amino acids: CASSLKGLAASYEQYF.

The CDR3 loop is CASSLGQTNTGELFF. Written as DNA, the CDR3 is TGCGCCAGCAGCTTGGGACAGACGAACACCGGGGAGCTGTTTTTT. The chain is built from TRBV5-1 and TRBJ2-2; possible D gene TRBD1, 5 bases. The V gene lost 0 bases and the J gene lost 0 bases, with 6 bases spanning the gap. Germline lookup yields CDR1 SGHRS and CDR2 YFSETQ. The length of the CDR3 is 15 residues.

The chain couples TRBV5-1 to TRBJ2-1; 7 bases line up with TRBD1. Germline V gives CDR1 SGHRS, CDR2 YFSETQ. This CDR3 is 14 amino acids long. After removal of 4 bases from V and 3 bases from J, the junction contained 4 bases not matched to a gene. This CDR3 reads CASSGRDSYNEQFF. DNA for the CDR3: TGCGCCAGCAGCGGCCGGGACAGCTACAATGAGCAGTTCTTC.

The chain has TRBV9 and TRBJ2-3; 8 nucleotides line up with TRBD2. Germline trimming cut 0 bases from V and 1 base from J; bases unmatched to any gene: 7. The germline CDR1 and CDR2 sequences are SGDLS and YYNGEE. CDR3 size: 17 residues. The CDR3 protein is CASSVGFQTSGTDTQYF. In DNA, the CDR3 is TGTGCCAGCAGCGTAGGTTTCCAGACTAGCGGCACAGATACGCAGTATTTT.

V gene TRBV2 combines with J gene TRBJ1-1, with D perhaps matching TRBD1 (5 bases). The CDR3 is 16 amino acids. V was cut by 8 bases and J by 2 bases, with 21 bases left in between. The germline V gene encodes CDR1 SNHLY and CDR2 FYNNEI. This chain's CDR3 is CASGPAWQGLNTEAFF. The CDR3 DNA reads TGTGCCAGCGGGCCCGCCTGGCAGGGCCTAAACACTGAAGCTTTCTTT. Variable domain in full (rest from reference TRBV2 and TRBJ1-1): EPEVTQTPSHQVTQMGQEVILRCVPISNHLYFYWYRQILGQKVEFLVSFYNNEISEKSEIFDDQFSVERPDGSNFTLKIRSTKLEDSAMYFCASGPAWQGLNTEAFFGQGTRLTVV.

The chain combines TRBV19 with TRBJ2-2; D remains unclear. Trimming shortened V by 2 bases and J by 6 bases, and 16 bases separated the two germline ends. Germline V CDR1 and CDR2: LNHDA, SQIVND (reference sequence). The CDR3 is 16 residues long. This CDR3 reads CASSIRSGVNAGELFF. CDR3 coding DNA: TGTGCCAGTAGTATAAGGTCAGGTGTCAACGCCGGGGAGCTGTTTTTT.

The chain couples TRBV6-5 to TRBJ2-5; TRBD1 matches 9 bases. V gave up 0 bases and J gave up 5 bases; unmatched junction bases: 7. The CDR3 consists of 16 residues. CDR1 MNHEY and CDR2 SVGAGI come from the germline V gene. For the CDR3, the DNA is TGTGCCAGCAGTTACTCCAACAGGGGGCTTGGGGAGACCCAGTACTTC. Translating gives CASSYSNRGLGETQYF.

The chain carries TRBV10-1 and TRBJ2-1, with 10 bases fitting TRBD1. This CDR3 is 14 amino acids long. The J segment lost 5 bases and the V segment lost 11 bases, leaving 9 bases of the junction unmatched. Germline CDR1 reads WNHNN; CDR2 reads SYGVQD (reference sequence). DNA of the CDR3: TGCGCCCCCCCCGCGGGACAGGGGAACAATGAGCAGTTCTTC. This encodes CAPPAGQGNNEQFF.

The chain joins TRBV27 to TRBJ1-1; TRBD1 matches at 8 bases. The germline V gene encodes CDR1 MNHEY and CDR2 SMNVEV (reference sequence). V dropped 6 bases and J dropped 1; count of bases not matched to a gene: 4. The length of the CDR3 is 14 residues. The CDR3 DNA follows: TGTGCCAGCAGGACAGGGGCTTCGAACACTGAAGCTTTCTTT. Encoded protein: CASRTGASNTEAFF.

The rearrangement joins TRBV5-1 to TRBJ1-5, with D maybe TRBD1 (6 bases). The length of the CDR3 is 15 residues. The V and J ends lost 4 bases and 1 base respectively, with 12 bases between them. Germline V lookup: CDR1 SGHRS, CDR2 YFSETQ. CDR3 sequence (DNA): TGCGCCAGCAGCGTGGGACATACAAGCAATCAGCCCCAGCATTTT. Residues: CASSVGHTSNQPQHF.